This T cell receptor beta chain was recovered during a study of blood T cell repertoires in COVID-19. Using immunoSEQ multiplex PCR, the repertoire was profiled, and TCRdb retains in-frame clones only, with some absent. The sample yields around 290,000 clones, 75% to 90% seen once. The CDR3 covers 16 residues. The germline gives CDR1 WNHNN, CDR2 SYGVQD (reference sequence). V dropped 8 bases and J dropped 6 bases, with 23 bases sitting between them. J is TRBJ2-1 and V is TRBV10-1; tentative D call: TRBD2 (6 bases). The TCR originated in a man aged 35-49 years with acute or convalescent COVID-19. Source material: peripheral blood. The CDR3: CASSPGPGDFSNEQFF. The DNA for the CDR3 is TGCGCCAGCTCCCCGGGGCCGGGGGACTTTAGCAATGAGCAGTTCTTC.